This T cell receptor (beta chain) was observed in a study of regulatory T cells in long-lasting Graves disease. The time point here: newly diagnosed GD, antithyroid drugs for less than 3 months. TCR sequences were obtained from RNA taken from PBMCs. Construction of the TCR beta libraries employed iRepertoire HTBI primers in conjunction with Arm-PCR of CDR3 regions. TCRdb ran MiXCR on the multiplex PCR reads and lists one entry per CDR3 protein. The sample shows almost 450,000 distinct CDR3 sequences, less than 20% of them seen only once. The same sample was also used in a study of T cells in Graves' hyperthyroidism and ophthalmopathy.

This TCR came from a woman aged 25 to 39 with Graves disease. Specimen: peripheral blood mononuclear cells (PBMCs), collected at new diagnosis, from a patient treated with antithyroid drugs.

The CDR3 nucleotides read TGTGCCAGCAGACAGGGCCCTACCAGACAGGGGGTTTTGAATGAGCAGTTCTTC. This sequence encodes CASRQGPTRQGVLNEQFF. The rearrangement joins TRBV27 to TRBJ2-1; TRBD1 matches at 9 bases. Germline V CDR1 and CDR2: MNHEY, SMNVEV (reference sequence). The CDR3 spans 18 residues. V was clipped by 6 bases and J by 7 bases; unmatched bases: 19.